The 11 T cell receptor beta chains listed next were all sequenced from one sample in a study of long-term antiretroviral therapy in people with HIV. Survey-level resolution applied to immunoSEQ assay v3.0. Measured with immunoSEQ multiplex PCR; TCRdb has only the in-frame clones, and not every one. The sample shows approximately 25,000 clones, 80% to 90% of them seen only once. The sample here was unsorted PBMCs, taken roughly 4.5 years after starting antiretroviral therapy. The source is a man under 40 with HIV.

CDR3 DNA: TGTGCCAGCAGCGTAAGTTGGCGCTCCTACGAGCAGTACTTC. The encoded protein is CASSVSWRSYEQYF. V is TRBV9 and J is TRBJ2-7, with D unclear. From germline, CDR1 is SGDLS and CDR2 YYNGEE. V was trimmed by 1 base and J by 0 bases, leaving 8 bases between them. The CDR3 runs to 14 residues.

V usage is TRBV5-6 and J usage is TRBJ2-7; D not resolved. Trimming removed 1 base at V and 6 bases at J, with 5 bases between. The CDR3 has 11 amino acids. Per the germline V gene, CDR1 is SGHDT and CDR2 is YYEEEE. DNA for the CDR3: TGTGCCAGCAGCTTGTCCGGCGAGCAGTACTTC. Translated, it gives CASSLSGEQYF. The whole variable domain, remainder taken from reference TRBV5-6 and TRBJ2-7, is DAGVTQSPTHLIKTRGQQVTLRCSPKSGHDTVSWYQQALGQGPQFIFQYYEEEERQRGNFPDRFSGHQFPNYSSELNVNALLLGDSALYLCASSLSGEQYFGPGTRLTVT.

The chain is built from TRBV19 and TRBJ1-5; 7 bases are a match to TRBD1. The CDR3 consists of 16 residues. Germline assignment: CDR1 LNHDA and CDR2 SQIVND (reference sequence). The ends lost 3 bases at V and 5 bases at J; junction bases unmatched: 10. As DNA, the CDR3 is TGTGCCAGTAGTATGGACCCGGCAGGGGGGGATCAGCCCCAGCATTTT. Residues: CASSMDPAGGDQPQHF.

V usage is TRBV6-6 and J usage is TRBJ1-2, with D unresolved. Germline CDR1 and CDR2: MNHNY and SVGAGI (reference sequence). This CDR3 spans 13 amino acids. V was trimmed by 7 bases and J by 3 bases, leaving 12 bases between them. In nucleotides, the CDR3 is TGTGCCAGCACCCCTTTCGAGGACTATGGCTACACCTTC. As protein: CASTPFEDYGYTF.

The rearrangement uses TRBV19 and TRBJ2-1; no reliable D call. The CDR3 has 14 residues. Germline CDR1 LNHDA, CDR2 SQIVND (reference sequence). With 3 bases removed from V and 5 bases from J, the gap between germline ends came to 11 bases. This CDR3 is CASSIRRWDNEQFF. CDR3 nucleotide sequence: TGTGCCAGTAGTATTCGGCGTTGGGACAATGAGCAGTTCTTC.

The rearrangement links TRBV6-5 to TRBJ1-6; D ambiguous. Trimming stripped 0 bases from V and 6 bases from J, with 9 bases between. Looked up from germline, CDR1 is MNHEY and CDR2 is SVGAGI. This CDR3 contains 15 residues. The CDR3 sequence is CASSYSIGSNSPLHF. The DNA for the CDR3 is TGTGCCAGCAGTTACTCGATCGGAAGTAATTCACCCCTCCACTTT.

The chain's CDR3 is CASRAYTGERHTGELFF. The CDR3 region has the DNA TGTGCCAGCAGAGCTTATACGGGGGAAAGGCACACCGGGGAGCTGTTTTTT. V gene TRBV7-9 combines with J gene TRBJ2-2, with D possibly matching TRBD2 (6 bases). This CDR3 is built from 17 residues. CDR1 and CDR2 from the germline V gene are SEHNR and FQNEAQ (reference sequence). V dropped 6 bases and J dropped 3 bases, with 20 bases sitting between them.

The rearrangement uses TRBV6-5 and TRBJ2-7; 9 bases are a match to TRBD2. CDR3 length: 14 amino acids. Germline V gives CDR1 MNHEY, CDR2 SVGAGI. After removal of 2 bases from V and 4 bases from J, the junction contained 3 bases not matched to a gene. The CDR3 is CASSYASGTYEQYF. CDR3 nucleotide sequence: TGTGCCAGCAGTTACGCTAGCGGGACTTACGAGCAGTACTTC.

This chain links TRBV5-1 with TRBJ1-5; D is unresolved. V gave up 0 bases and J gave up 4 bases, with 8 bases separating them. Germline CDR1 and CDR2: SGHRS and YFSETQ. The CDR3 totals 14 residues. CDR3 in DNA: TGCGCCAGCAGCTTGGATGGCCAAAATCAGCCCCAGCATTTT. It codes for CASSLDGQNQPQHF.

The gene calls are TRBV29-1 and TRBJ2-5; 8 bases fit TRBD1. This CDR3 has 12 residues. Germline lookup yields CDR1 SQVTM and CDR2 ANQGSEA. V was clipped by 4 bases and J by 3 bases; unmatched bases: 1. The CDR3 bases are TGCAGCGTTGCGGACAGGGAAGAGACCCAGTACTTC. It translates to CSVADREETQYF.

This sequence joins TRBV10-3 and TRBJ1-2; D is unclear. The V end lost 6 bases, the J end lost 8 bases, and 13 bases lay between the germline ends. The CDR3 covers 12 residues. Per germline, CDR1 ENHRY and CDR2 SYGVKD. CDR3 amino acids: CAIRDLTGGYTF. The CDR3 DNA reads TGTGCCATCAGGGACCTCACGGGGGGCTACACCTTC.